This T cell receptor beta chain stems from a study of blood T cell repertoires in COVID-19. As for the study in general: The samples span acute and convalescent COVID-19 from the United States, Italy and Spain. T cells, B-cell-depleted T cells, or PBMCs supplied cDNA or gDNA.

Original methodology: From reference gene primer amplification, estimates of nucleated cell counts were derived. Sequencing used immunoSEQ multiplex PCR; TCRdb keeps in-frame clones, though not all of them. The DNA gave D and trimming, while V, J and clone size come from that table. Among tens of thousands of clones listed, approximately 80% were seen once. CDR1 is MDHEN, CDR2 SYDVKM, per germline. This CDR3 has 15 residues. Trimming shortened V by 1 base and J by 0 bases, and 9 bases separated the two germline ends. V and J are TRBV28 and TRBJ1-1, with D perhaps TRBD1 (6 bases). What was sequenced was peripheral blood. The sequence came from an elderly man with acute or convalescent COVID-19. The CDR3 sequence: CASSLLDSLNTEAFF. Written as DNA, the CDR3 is TGTGCCAGCAGTTTATTGGACAGCCTGAACACTGAAGCTTTCTTT.